What follows are 28 T cell receptor beta chains derived from one specimen sequenced in a study of blood T cell repertoires in COVID-19. Some clones are missing from TCRdb's copy, which holds only in-frame ones; the method was immunoSEQ multiplex PCR. The sample has about 220,000 clones, about three quarters seen once. Sequenced input: peripheral blood. Every receptor here comes from a woman in her 70s with acute or convalescent COVID-19.

V and J are TRBV7-2 and TRBJ2-3, with 7 nucleotides matching TRBD1. With V trimmed by 1 base and J by 2 bases, 6 bases remained unmatched. The CDR3 consists of 16 residues. Germline V gene sequence: CDR1 SGHTA, CDR2 FQGNSA. Here the CDR3 reads CASSLGRGLSTDTQYF. The CDR3 DNA reads TGTGCCAGCAGCTTAGGCAGGGGGTTATCCACAGATACGCAGTATTTT.

This clone was observed a handful of times. This chain connects TRBV2 to TRBJ2-2; TRBD1 is a possible D gene (5 bases). V lost 4 bases and J lost 5, with 5 bases in between. The germline CDR1 and CDR2 sequences are SNHLY and FYNNEI. The CDR3 contains 12 residues. For the CDR3, the DNA is TGTGCCAGCAGTGCAGGGACCGGGGAGCTGTTTTTT. Its translation is CASSAGTGELFF.

This chain connects TRBV7-9 to TRBJ2-5; 11 nucleotides agree with TRBD1. J was trimmed by 5 bases and V by 5 bases; bases with no gene match: 4. The CDR3 sequence is 14 residues long. Germline lookup yields CDR1 SEHNR and CDR2 FQNEAQ (reference sequence). The CDR3: CASSRDRGSETQYF. The CDR3 DNA sequence: TGTGCCAGCAGCCGGGACAGGGGGTCGGAGACCCAGTACTTC.

A few counts support this clone. V gene TRBV10-1 combines with J gene TRBJ1-1; TRBD1 matches 7 bases. Germline V CDR1 and CDR2: WNHNN, SYGVQD (reference sequence). The CDR3 is 15 residues long. With 11 bases clipped from V and 4 bases from J, the junction kept 16 bases outside the gene matches. The CDR3 is CAAPRLAGGVTEAFF. The CDR3 nucleotides are TGCGCCGCCCCGAGATTGGCAGGGGGTGTCACTGAAGCTTTCTTT.

The chain joins TRBV19 to TRBJ2-7; 11 bases agree with TRBD2. The CDR3 sequence is 15 residues long. Germline CDR1 and CDR2: LNHDA and SQIVND (reference sequence). J gave up 4 bases and V 6 bases, and 8 bases lay outside the gene matches. The CDR3 DNA reads as TGTGCCAGTAGGCCGCTAGCGGGGGGTGATTACGAGCAGTACTTC. It is translated as CASRPLAGGDYEQYF. The full variable domain, rest sourced from reference TRBV19 and TRBJ2-7, is DGGITQSPKYLFRKEGQNVTLSCEQNLNHDAMYWYRQDPGQGLRLIYYSQIVNDFQKGDIAEGYSVSREKKESFPLTVTSAQKNPTAFYLCASRPLAGGDYEQYFGPGTRLTVT.

The rearrangement joins TRBV6-1 to TRBJ1-2; TRBD1 matches at 7 bases. Trimming removed 0 bases from V and 0 bases from J; junction bases left unmatched: 4. Germline-derived CDR1 and CDR2 are MNHNS and SASEGT. This CDR3 comprises 16 residues. CDR3 DNA sequence: TGTGCCAGCAGTGAAGCGACAGGGCACGCTAACTATGGCTACACCTTC. Protein sequence: CASSEATGHANYGYTF.

The chain has TRBV4-1 and TRBJ1-1, with D tentatively TRBD1 (6 bases). The V gene's germline CDR1 is MGHRA and CDR2 YSYEKL. The CDR3 extends over 16 amino acids. V was clipped by 1 base and J by 11 bases, with 23 bases between them. CDR3 region: CASSQARGGRVLMAFF. DNA for the CDR3: TGCGCCAGCAGCCAAGCGAGGGGGGGGCGCGTTCTGATGGCTTTCTTT.

This chain connects TRBV27 to TRBJ2-3; tentatively, D is TRBD1 (7 bases). Per germline, CDR1 MNHEY and CDR2 SMNVEV (reference sequence). With 4 bases removed from V and 9 bases from J, the gap between germline ends came to 26 bases. This CDR3 is built from 17 residues. This chain's CDR3 is CASSSAYSRGPQGTQYF. CDR3 bases: TGTGCCAGCAGTTCAGCTTACAGCCGGGGGCCACAGGGGACGCAGTATTTT.

The rearrangement uses TRBV5-1 and TRBJ1-5, with unresolved D. CDR1 and CDR2 (germline): SGHRS, YFSETQ. Trimming cost V 0 bases and J 2 bases, with 9 bases left between them. The CDR3 totals 15 residues. In nucleotides, the CDR3 is TGCGCCAGCAGCTTGGGTACAGAACGCAATCAGCCCCAGCATTTT. This gives the protein CASSLGTERNQPQHF.

The DNA of the CDR3 is TGCGCCAGCAGTGAGTCGTTCGGAGGGGCCTCCTACGAGCAGTACTTC. It encodes CASSESFGGASYEQYF. The rearrangement joins TRBV10-1 to TRBJ2-7, with D possibly being TRBD2 (6 bases). Trimming cost V 0 bases and J 0 bases, with 12 bases left between them. Germline V gene lookup returns CDR1 WNHNN and CDR2 SYGVQD (reference sequence). This CDR3 region has 16 residues.

V is TRBV11-3 and J is TRBJ2-7, with unresolved D. The germline V and J ends were trimmed by 7 bases and 0 bases, with 16 bases remaining between them. Germline V gene lookup returns CDR1 SGHNT and CDR2 YENEEA. The CDR3 contains 15 residues. For the CDR3, the DNA is TGTGCCAGCACCCCGACTGACGAGAGCTCCTACGAGCAGTACGTC. Protein sequence: CASTPTDESSYEQYV.

The chain couples TRBV5-1 to TRBJ2-4, with TRBD2 matching 12 bases. This CDR3 is 18 amino acids long. The V gene end was trimmed by 4 bases and the J gene end by 6 bases; junction bases not matched to a gene: 14. The germline V gene has CDR1 SGHRS and CDR2 YFSETQ. The CDR3 bases are TGCGCCAGCAGCAAGAGACTAGCGGGGGCTGATGAGGTAAACATTCAGTACTTC. Translated: CASSKRLAGADEVNIQYF.

The chain carries TRBV7-8 and TRBJ2-2, with 10 bases fitting TRBD2. Germline-derived CDR1 and CDR2 are SGHVS and FQNEAQ. V lost 1 base, J lost 0 bases, and 17 bases stayed unmatched. The CDR3 sequence is 22 residues long. The CDR3 sequence is CASSLEAGVLVAGGPNTGELFF. The CDR3 nucleotides are TGTGCCAGCAGCTTAGAGGCCGGCGTTCTGGTAGCGGGGGGACCGAACACCGGGGAGCTGTTTTTT.

The gene calls are TRBV7-2 and TRBJ2-5; 10 bases match TRBD1. V trimming: 5 bases; J trimming: 4 bases; junction bases outside the gene matches: 7. Germline V gene lookup returns CDR1 SGHTA and CDR2 FQGNSA. This CDR3 spans 15 amino acids. This CDR3 reads CASSNPGQGSETQYF. In DNA form, the CDR3 reads TGTGCCAGCAGCAATCCGGGACAGGGGTCAGAGACCCAGTACTTC.

This clone was recorded only once. V gene TRBV7-8 combines with J gene TRBJ1-1; no clear D. The ends were cut back, 3 bases at V and 0 bases at J, with 5 bases in the middle. CDR1 SGHVS and CDR2 FQNEAQ come from the germline V gene. The CDR3 is 13 residues long. CDR3 in DNA: TGTGCCAGCAGCTTTAGCCTGAACACTGAAGCTTTCTTT. Translation: CASSFSLNTEAFF.

V is TRBV10-3 and J is TRBJ2-5, with 13 bases fitting TRBD2. The ends lost 10 bases at V and 2 bases at J; junction bases unmatched: 7. Per the germline V gene, CDR1 is ENHRY and CDR2 is SYGVKD. The CDR3 is 15 residues long. CDR3 sequence reads: CATGEGLAGQETQYF. CDR3 nucleotide sequence: TGTGCCACCGGAGAGGGACTAGCGGGGCAAGAGACCCAGTACTTC.

This clone was counted once. The V call is TRBV12-5, the J call TRBJ1-1, with 8 bases fitting TRBD1. Germline V gene lookup returns CDR1 LGHNT and CDR2 FRNRAP. This CDR3 is 12 amino acids long. V gave up 9 bases and J gave up 4 bases; unmatched junction bases: 4. The CDR3 reads CASRTGTTEAFF. The CDR3 DNA follows: TGTGCTAGCCGGACAGGGACCACTGAAGCTTTCTTT.

This clone was seen a single time. The chain recombines TRBV19 with TRBJ2-1; 9 bases match TRBD2. J lost 5 bases, V lost 9 bases, and 14 bases had no gene match. CDR3 size: 16 residues. CDR1 LNHDA and CDR2 SQIVND come from the germline V gene (reference sequence). This chain's CDR3 is CASGSPGLALHNEQFF. DNA for the CDR3: TGTGCCAGCGGCTCGCCGGGACTAGCTCTTCACAATGAGCAGTTCTTC.

This clone showed up just a few times. The rearrangement links TRBV18 to TRBJ2-1; TRBD2 is a possible D gene (5 bases). The CDR3 sequence is 14 residues long. The V end was cut by 8 bases, the J end by 4 bases, with 15 bases between. Germline V gives CDR1 KGHSH, CDR2 LQKENI. The CDR3 is CASRGTGPYNEQFF. In nucleotides, the CDR3 is TGTGCCAGCCGGGGTACCGGACCTTACAATGAGCAGTTCTTC.

In nucleotides, the CDR3 is TGTGCCAGCAGCCAAGACAGGGCAAGTGGCTACACCTTC. This sequence encodes CASSQDRASGYTF. The chain links TRBV3-1 (or the pseudogene TRBV3-2) to TRBJ1-2; D possibly corresponds to TRBD1 (5 bases). CDR3 length equals 13 residues. V gave up 0 bases and J gave up 7 bases, with 9 bases separating them. The germline CDR1 and CDR2 sequences are LGHDT and YNNKEL (reference sequence).

V usage is TRBV7-2 and J usage is TRBJ1-1, with a possible D match to TRBD1 (6 bases). The CDR3 spans 13 residues. Germline V gene lookup returns CDR1 SGHTA and CDR2 FQGNSA. V was pared by 5 bases and J by 1 base, with 8 bases between. The CDR3 loop is CASSKQGNTEAFF. CDR3 bases: TGTGCCAGCAGCAAACAGGGGAACACTGAAGCTTTCTTT.

A single count supports this clone. The J gene is TRBJ2-5, the V gene TRBV5-1; TRBD1 aligns across 7 bases. Per germline, CDR1 SGHRS and CDR2 YFSETQ. This CDR3 region has 16 residues. The J segment lost 4 bases and the V segment lost 3 bases, leaving 12 bases of the junction unmatched. This CDR3 reads CASSSGLTGSSETQYF. CDR3 in DNA: TGCGCCAGCAGCTCAGGATTGACAGGGTCTTCAGAGACCCAGTACTTC.

The gene calls are TRBV10-2 and TRBJ2-2; perhaps TRBD1 as D (6 bases). The V gene lost 5 bases and the J gene lost 1 base, with 17 bases spanning the gap. CDR1 is WSHSY and CDR2 is SAAADI in the germline V gene. The CDR3 loop spans 17 amino acids. CDR3 sequence (DNA): TGCGCCAGCAGTCCTTCCCCAAGGACAGAGAACACCGGGGAGCTGTTTTTT. Translation gives CASSPSPRTENTGELFF.

This clone has a count of ten or more. In nucleotides, the CDR3 is TGTGCCAGCAGCGTACACAGTTTGGAATCCTATAATTCACCCCTCCACTTT. Its protein is CASSVHSLESYNSPLHF. The chain has TRBV9 and TRBJ1-6; no firm D call. Germline-derived CDR1 and CDR2 are SGDLS and YYNGEE. The ends were cut back, 1 base at V and 1 base at J, with 12 bases in the middle. This CDR3 region has 17 residues.

This chain connects TRBV24-1 to TRBJ2-2, with TRBD1 matching over 9 bases. Germline-derived CDR1 and CDR2 are KGHDR and SFDVKD. This CDR3 comprises 12 residues. V shed 4 bases, J shed 15 bases, and the junction held 5 bases outside the gene matches. The CDR3 region is CATSDLDRGMFF. The CDR3 bases are TGTGCCACCAGTGACCTGGACAGGGGAATGTTTTTT.

In this sample, this clone turned up once. The chain is built from TRBV6-2 or TRBV6-3 and TRBJ2-5; D is possibly TRBD1 (7 bases). Germline lookup yields CDR1 MNHEY and CDR2 SVGEGT. CDR3 length: 16 amino acids. V shed 4 bases and J shed 5 bases, with 20 bases lying between them. The CDR3 bases are TGTGCCAGCAGTTTCTCCCGACAGGGCCGGGGGGAGACCCAGTACTTC. Residues: CASSFSRQGRGETQYF.

The table lists this clone with a few counts. The chain joins TRBV11-2 to TRBJ1-2; maybe TRBD1 (6 bases). Trimming left V 5 bases short and J 8 bases short, with 18 bases between. The CDR3 has 14 amino acids. The germline V gene encodes CDR1 SGHAT and CDR2 FQNNGV. The CDR3: CASSPSGGPEGYTF. The CDR3 region has the DNA TGTGCCAGCAGCCCTTCGGGGGGCCCTGAGGGCTACACCTTC.

A single count supports this clone. This chain uses TRBV10-3 with TRBJ1-1; TRBD1 might be the D (5 bases). The CDR3 spans 14 residues. V lost 2 bases and J 3 bases, leaving 10 bases between the germline ends. The germline V gene encodes CDR1 ENHRY and CDR2 SYGVKD. CDR3 residues: CAISEMGGHTEAFF. The CDR3 DNA reads as TGTGCCATCAGTGAGATGGGGGGACACACTGAAGCTTTCTTT.